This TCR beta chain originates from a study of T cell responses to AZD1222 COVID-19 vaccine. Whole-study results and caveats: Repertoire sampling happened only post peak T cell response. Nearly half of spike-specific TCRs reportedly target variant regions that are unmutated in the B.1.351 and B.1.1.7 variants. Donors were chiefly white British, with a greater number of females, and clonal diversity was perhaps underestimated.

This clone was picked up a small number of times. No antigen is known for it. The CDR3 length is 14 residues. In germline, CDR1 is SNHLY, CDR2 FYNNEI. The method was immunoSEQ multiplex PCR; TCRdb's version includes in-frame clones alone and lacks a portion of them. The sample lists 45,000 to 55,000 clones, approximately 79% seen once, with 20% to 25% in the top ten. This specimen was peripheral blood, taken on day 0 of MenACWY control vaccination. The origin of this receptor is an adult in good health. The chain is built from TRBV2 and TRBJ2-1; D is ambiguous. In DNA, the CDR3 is TGTGTCTCAAAACGGGCGGCCTCCTACAATGAGCAGTTCTTC. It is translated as CVSKRAASYNEQFF.